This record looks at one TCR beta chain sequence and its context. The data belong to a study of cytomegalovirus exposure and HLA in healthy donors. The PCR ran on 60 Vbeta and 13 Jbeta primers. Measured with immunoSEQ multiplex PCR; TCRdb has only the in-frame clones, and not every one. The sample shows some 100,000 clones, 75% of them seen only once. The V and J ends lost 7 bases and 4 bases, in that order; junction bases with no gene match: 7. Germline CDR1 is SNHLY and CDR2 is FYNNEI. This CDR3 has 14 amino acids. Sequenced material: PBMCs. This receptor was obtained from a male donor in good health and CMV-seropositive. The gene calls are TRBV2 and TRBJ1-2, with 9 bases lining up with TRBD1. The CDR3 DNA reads TGTGCCAGCATGTCTGACAGGGGGGGCTATGGCTACACCTTC. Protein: CASMSDRGGYGYTF.